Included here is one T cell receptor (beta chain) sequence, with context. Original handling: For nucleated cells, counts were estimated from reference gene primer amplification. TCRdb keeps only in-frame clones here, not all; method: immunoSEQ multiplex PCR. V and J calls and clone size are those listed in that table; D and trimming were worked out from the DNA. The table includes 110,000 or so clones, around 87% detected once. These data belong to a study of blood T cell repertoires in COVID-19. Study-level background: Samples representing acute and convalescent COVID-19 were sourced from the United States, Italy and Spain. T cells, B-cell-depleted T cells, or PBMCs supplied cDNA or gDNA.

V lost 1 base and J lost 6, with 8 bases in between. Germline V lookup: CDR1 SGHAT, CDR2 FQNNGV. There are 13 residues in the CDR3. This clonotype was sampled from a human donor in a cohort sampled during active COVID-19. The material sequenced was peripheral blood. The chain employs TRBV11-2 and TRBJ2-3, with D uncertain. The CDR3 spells CASSLALRDTQYF. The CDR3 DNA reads TGTGCCAGCAGCTTAGCACTACGGGATACGCAGTATTTT.